This T cell receptor (beta chain) was obtained from a study of regulatory T cells in long-lasting Graves disease. Whole-study findings and limits: Preferential use of TRBV28, TRBJ1-2 and TRBJ2-5 was seen in persistent disease.

The CDR3 totals 15 residues. The trim removed 5 bases at V and 4 bases at J, leaving 9 bases unmatched. Per the germline V gene, CDR1 is SGHTA and CDR2 is FQGNSA. This clonotype was detected ten times or more. Its antigen remains unidentified. For TCR beta, libraries came from iRepertoire HTBI primers and Arm-PCR of CDR3 regions. TCRdb analysed the multiplex PCR reads with MiXCR anew, one entry per CDR3 protein. Of more than 400,000 distinct CDR3 sequences listed, about a sixth are singletons. Time point denoted: newly diagnosed GD, antithyroid drugs for less than 3 months. Isolated PBMC RNA provided the starting material for the TCR library. These records were also assigned to another study, of T cells in Graves' hyperthyroidism and ophthalmopathy.

Here the sequenced sample was peripheral blood mononuclear cells (PBMCs), taken at new diagnosis, from a patient treated with antithyroid drugs. The chain carries TRBV7-2 and TRBJ2-7, with 9 nucleotides matching TRBD1. The receptor was isolated from a woman in her thirties with Graves disease. CDR3 protein: CASSLKGQGGYEQYF. The CDR3 DNA reads TGTGCCAGCAGCCTGAAGGGACAGGGTGGGTACGAGCAGTACTTC.